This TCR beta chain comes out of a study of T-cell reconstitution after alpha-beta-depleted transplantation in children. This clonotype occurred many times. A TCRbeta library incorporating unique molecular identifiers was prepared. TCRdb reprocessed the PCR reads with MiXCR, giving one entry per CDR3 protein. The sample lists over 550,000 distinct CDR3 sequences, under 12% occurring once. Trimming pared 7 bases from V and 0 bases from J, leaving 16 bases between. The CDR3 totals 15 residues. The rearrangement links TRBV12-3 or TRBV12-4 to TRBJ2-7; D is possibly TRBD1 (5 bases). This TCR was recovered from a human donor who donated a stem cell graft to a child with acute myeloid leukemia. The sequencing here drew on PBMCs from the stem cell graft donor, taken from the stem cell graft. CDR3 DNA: TGTGCCAGCACCCCTGGGGCAGAAAGCTCCTACGAGCAGTACTTC. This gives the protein CASTPGAESSYEQYF.